The entry below gives a single T cell receptor beta chain sequence along with its context. Its antigen is unknown. No qualities accompany the bases; no much larger clone lies one base away. Relative to germline, V is 3 bases shorter and J is 2 bases shorter, with 8 bases between their ends. Via the germline V gene (reference sequence), CDR1 is MNHEY and CDR2 SMNVEV. Counted from cysteine to phenylalanine, this CDR3 has 15 amino acids. Left in the record is the CDR3 DNA by itself, 45 bases read in frame from the first base. Taken with the paper, the label for treatment or condition translates to: preoperative locoregional IRX-2 cytokine immunotherapy. The samples were obtained from a phase Ib study that tested preoperative, locoregional IRX-2 cytokine immunotherapy meant to prime immune responses. Donors were patients with early-stage breast cancer who received IRX-2 before surgery. The record originates from a study of preoperative IRX-2 immunotherapy in early breast cancer (dated by TCRdb to about 2019).

Library preparation was by the immunoSEQ multiplex PCR assay. TCRdb took this table from immuneACCESS and kept in-frame rearrangements with V and J called. Such tables lack part of the clones; where checked against another copy, unresolved V genes explain under half of the gap, and the rest is unexplained. For this sample the table gives more than 30,000 clones, of which roughly 89% were detected only once. Approximately 1.5% of the sample rests with the top ten. The receptor was isolated from a human donor with breast cancer. Sequencing used tumor tissue, obtained after IRX-2 immunotherapy. In this chain, TRBV27 is recombined with TRBJ2-6, with the D segment identity uncertain. CDR3 sequence: CASSFASAGANVLTF. The nucleotide sequence is TGTGCCAGCAGTTTTGCGAGCGCTGGGGCCAACGTCCTGACTTTC.